These T cell receptor beta chains were read from a single sample in a study of shared clonotypes between healthy human individuals. Generated by immunoSEQ multiplex PCR, the TCRdb table keeps only in-frame clones and is missing some. The table shows around 2.1 million clones, with almost 96% occurring only once. Sequenced material: naive CD4+ T cells sorted from blood. Receptors were obtained from a man younger than 35 in good health. Each CDR3 is given with its conserved first and last residue. D genes are given only for firm matches. Clone size is given for some rows only: seen once, a few or many times, or a class if the clone is expanded.

d_call j_call clone_size v_call cdr3_aa cdr3_nt
. TRBJ1-5 . TRBV4-1 CASSQEQSRQPQHF TGCGCCAGCAGCCAAGAGCAGTCTCGTCAGCCCCAGCATTTT
. TRBJ2-4 . TRBV5-1 CASSPGRQKNIQYF TGCGCCAGCAGCCCGGGACGGCAAAAAAACATTCAGTACTTC
. TRBJ2-5 . TRBV6-1 CASSPWGQETQYF TGTGCCAGCAGCCCGTGGGGGCAAGAGACCCAGTACTTC
. TRBJ1-1 . TRBV27 CASSLSIGFTEAFF TGTGCCAGCAGTTTATCGATAGGATTCACTGAAGCTTTCTTT
. TRBJ2-2 . TRBV12-5 CASGLVQGTRFTGELFF TGTGCTAGTGGTTTGGTACAGGGGACTAGATTCACCGGGGAGCTGTTTTTT
. TRBJ2-7 few TRBV7-9 CASSSPQGGGSYEQYF TGTGCCAGCAGCAGCCCCCAGGGGGGGGGATCCTACGAGCAGTACTTC
. TRBJ1-2 . TRBV7-2 CASSSRGRWGYTF TGTGCCAGCAGCTCCCGGGGGAGATGGGGCTACACCTTC
. TRBJ1-1 once TRBV21-1 CASSPQGISGTLNTEAFF TGTGCCAGCAGCCCCCAAGGGATCTCCGGGACGTTGAACACTGAAGCTTTCTTT
. TRBJ2-5 . TRBV7-2 CASSWGKAYQETQYF TGTGCCAGCAGCTGGGGCAAGGCGTACCAAGAGACCCAGTACTTC
. TRBJ1-2 . TRBV11-2 CASSSLNIYGYTF TGTGCCAGCAGCTCACTCAATATCTATGGCTACACCTTC
. TRBJ2-7 . TRBV19 CASSMSAYEQYF TGTGCCAGTAGTATGTCAGCCTACGAGCAGTACTTC
. TRBJ1-5 . TRBV10-3 CAISEWQGRRDQPQHF TGTGCCATCAGTGAGTGGCAGGGACGAAGGGATCAGCCCCAGCATTTT
. TRBJ2-5 . TRBV4-1 CASSPRTAAETQYF TGCGCCAGCTCCCCCAGGACGGCGGCAGAGACCCAGTACTTC
. TRBJ1-4 . TRBV4-1 CASGRIFREKLFF TGCGCCAGCGGGAGGATATTTAGGGAAAAACTGTTTTTT
. TRBJ1-2 . TRBV29-1 CSVESNYGYTF TGCAGCGTTGAGTCTAACTATGGCTACACCTTC
. TRBJ1-5 . TRBV5-4 CASSLDPNNQPQHF TGTGCCAGCAGCCTTGACCCGAACAATCAGCCCCAGCATTTT
. TRBJ1-1 . TRBV18 CASSPIPPGSNTEAFF TGTGCCAGCTCACCAATTCCCCCCGGCTCGAACACTGAAGCTTTCTTT
TRBD1 TRBJ2-7 . TRBV11-2 CASSLKGGQGRIEQYF TGTGCCAGCAGCTTAAAAGGGGGACAGGGTCGCATCGAGCAGTACTTC
. TRBJ2-7 once TRBV5-1 CASSLSTALSYEQYF TGCGCCAGCAGCTTATCAACAGCTCTCTCCTACGAGCAGTACTTC
TRBD1 TRBJ2-2 . TRBV9 CASTRDRVATGELFF TGTGCCAGCACCAGGGACAGGGTGGCCACCGGGGAGCTGTTTTTT
. TRBJ2-7 . TRBV27 CASSLKGGTVIGEQYF TGTGCCAGCAGCCTTAAAGGCGGGACAGTTATTGGGGAGCAGTACTTC
TRBD2 TRBJ2-7 . TRBV6-6 CASSYLLGGGHMNF TGTGCCAGCAGTTACCTCCTCGGCGGGGGGCACATGAACTTC
. TRBJ1-2 . TRBV30 CAWSGDRPYGYTF TGTGCCTGGAGTGGCGACAGGCCATATGGCTACACCTTC
. TRBJ2-3 . TRBV4-3 CASSQAPSRGDTQYF TGCGCCAGCAGCCAAGCCCCCTCCCGGGGAGATACGCAGTATTTT
TRBD1 TRBJ1-2 once TRBV27 CASSLRGQGGGYTF TGTGCCAGCAGCCTAAGGGGACAGGGGGGCGGCTACACCTTC
TRBD2 TRBJ2-7 . TRBV19 CASSMLAGDSGNEQYF TGTGCCAGTAGTATGTTAGCGGGGGATAGTGGAAACGAGCAGTACTTC
. TRBJ1-6 . TRBV29-1 CSVGGEVPGTLHF TGCAGCGTTGGGGGGGAGGTCCCAGGGACCCTCCACTTT